This T cell receptor beta chain stems from a study of identical twins. Regarding the study as a whole: Beta out-of-frame sequences showed weaker excess twin sharing. Possibly, invariant MAIT and iNKT cells partly confounded zero-insertion analyses.

TCRdb fed the 5' RACE reads into MiXCR, producing one record per CDR3 protein. The sample contains roughly 770,000 distinct CDR3 sequences, roughly 18% of which appear only once. Turning to this clonotype: Its antigen is still unknown.

V shed 4 bases and J shed 8 bases, with 17 bases lying between them. Germline CDR1 reads SGHKS; CDR2 reads YYEKEE (reference sequence). CDR3 length equals 14 residues. A further study also used this sample, focusing on T cells expressing NK-cell markers. That investigation notes: A few of the donors also had these clonotypes leading their CD3+CD56-NKG2C+ fraction.

The specimen was PBMCs. The rearrangement joins TRBV5-5 to TRBJ2-3, with a possible D match to TRBD2 (5 bases). This TCR was sampled from a woman in her late teens or twenties in good health. CDR3 loop: CASSSGTPLSTQYF. The CDR3 coding sequence is TGTGCCAGCAGCAGCGGAACCCCACTTTCTACGCAGTATTTT.